This passage covers 21 T cell receptor beta chains from one sample sequenced in a study of blood T cell repertoires in COVID-19. TCRdb's table, derived via immunoSEQ multiplex PCR, lists solely in-frame clones and lacks some. The sample shows some 200,000 clones, roughly 80% of them seen only once. The specimen was peripheral blood. The receptor set was obtained from a woman of 80 years or more with COVID-19, enrolled during active disease.

The genes are TRBV28 and TRBJ2-4; TRBD1 is a possible D gene (8 bases). The V end was cut by 6 bases, the J end by 1 base, with 16 bases between. The CDR3 has 16 amino acids. The germline V gene encodes CDR1 MDHEN and CDR2 SYDVKM. CDR3 in amino acids: CASREQGGLAKNIQYF. The DNA for the CDR3 is TGTGCCAGCAGAGAACAGGGGGGGCTCGCCAAAAACATTCAGTACTTC.

This clone was counted ten times or more. The chain couples TRBV19 to TRBJ1-6, with 8 bases identical to TRBD1. The germline gives CDR1 LNHDA, CDR2 SQIVND (reference sequence). With 5 bases clipped from V and 10 bases from J, the junction kept 13 bases outside the gene matches. The CDR3 covers 16 residues. This chain's CDR3 is CASSSDTGGRESPLHF. The DNA for the CDR3 is TGTGCCAGTAGTTCCGACACAGGGGGAAGGGAATCACCCCTCCACTTT. The full variable domain, rest sourced from reference TRBV19 and TRBJ1-6, is DGGITQSPKYLFRKEGQNVTLSCEQNLNHDAMYWYRQDPGQGLRLIYYSQIVNDFQKGDIAEGYSVSREKKESFPLTVTSAQKNPTAFYLCASSSDTGGRESPLHFGNGTRLTVT.

V gene TRBV19 combines with J gene TRBJ2-3; 10 nucleotides line up with TRBD2. Unmatched junction bases numbered 3, after V lost 4 bases and J lost 2 bases. Germline V gives CDR1 LNHDA, CDR2 SQIVND (reference sequence). The CDR3 covers 15 residues. CDR3 nucleotides: TGTGCCAGTAGTACGCTAGCGGGAGACACAGATACGCAGTATTTT. Translation: CASSTLAGDTDTQYF.

The rearrangement uses TRBV5-4 and TRBJ1-1; 7 positions match TRBD1. Trimming cost V 3 bases and J 0 bases; bases outside gene matches: 5. The CDR3 has 15 residues. The germline gives CDR1 SGHNT, CDR2 YYREEE (reference sequence). The CDR3 region has the DNA TGTGCCAGCAGCTCCCCTGGACAGGTGAACACTGAAGCTTTCTTT. Translated: CASSSPGQVNTEAFF.

Only a few counts were recorded for this clone. The chain employs TRBV5-8 and TRBJ2-2; 8 bases are shared with TRBD2. J was trimmed by 0 bases and V by 4 bases; bases with no gene match: 5. CDR1 is SGHTS, CDR2 YDEGEE, per germline. There are 16 residues in the CDR3. In DNA form, the CDR3 reads TGTGCCAGCAGCCGAAAAGCGGGAGCGAACACCGGGGAGCTGTTTTTT. Its protein product is CASSRKAGANTGELFF.

The chain has TRBV27 and TRBJ2-5, with D possibly being TRBD2 (6 bases). V was trimmed by 2 bases and J by 9 bases, leaving 16 bases between them. CDR1 is MNHEY and CDR2 is SMNVEV in the germline V gene (reference sequence). The length of the CDR3 is 14 residues. This CDR3 is CASSLRRRGEAQYF. CDR3 nucleotides: TGTGCCAGCAGTTTAAGGCGTCGCGGGGAGGCCCAGTACTTC.

The J gene is TRBJ1-1, the V gene TRBV2, with a weak D call TRBD1 (6 bases). The germline CDR1 and CDR2 sequences are SNHLY and FYNNEI. The CDR3 runs to 13 residues. V was trimmed by 2 bases and J by 4 bases, leaving 8 bases between them. CDR3: CASSETGSTEAFF. As DNA, the CDR3 is TGTGCCAGCAGTGAAACAGGGTCCACTGAAGCTTTCTTT.

The rearrangement links TRBV10-3 to TRBJ2-7, with TRBD2 identical over 10 bases. CDR1 and CDR2 from the germline V gene are ENHRY and SYGVKD. The V and J ends lost 0 bases and 4 bases, in that order; junction bases with no gene match: 6. This CDR3 is built from 16 residues. The CDR3 nucleotides are TGTGCCATCAGTGAGTCAAGGGCTAGCGGGGGTTACGAGCAGTACTTC. Its protein is CAISESRASGGYEQYF.

The V and J genes are TRBV4-2 and TRBJ2-1; possibly TRBD2 for D (6 bases). With 3 bases removed from V and 0 bases from J, the gap between germline ends came to 12 bases. The CDR3 loop spans 16 amino acids. The germline CDR1 and CDR2 sequences are LGHNA and YNFKEQ. The CDR3 reads CASSQEAGNSYNEQFF. The CDR3 DNA reads as TGTGCCAGCAGCCAGGAGGCGGGAAACTCCTACAATGAGCAGTTCTTC.

This clone was found a few times. V is TRBV20-1 and J is TRBJ2-5, with no clear D. Germline CDR1 and CDR2: DFQATT and SNEGSKA (reference sequence). The CDR3 has 11 amino acids. The CDR3 DNA is TGCAGCGGAGTGGCCCAAGAGACCCAGTACTTC. Protein sequence: CSGVAQETQYF.

Of note for this clone: Given a far larger clone just one base away, this is likely a sequencing read error. The chain combines TRBV7-2 with TRBJ2-7; 8 bases are shared with TRBD1. Germline CDR1 and CDR2: SGHTA and FQGNSA. The CDR3 is 14 residues long. Germline trimming cut 5 bases from V and 0 bases from J; bases unmatched to any gene: 3. The CDR3 reads CASSPGTGSYEQYF. Written as DNA, the CDR3 is TGTGCCAGCAGCCCCGGGACAGGCTCCTACGAGCAGTACTTC.

V usage is TRBV5-1 and J usage is TRBJ1-3; D is uncertain. The CDR3 is made up of 15 amino acids. Germline CDR1 SGHRS, CDR2 YFSETQ. V was clipped by 0 bases and J by 0 bases, with 7 bases between them. The CDR3 here is CASSLEVSSGNTIYF. The CDR3 nucleotides are TGCGCCAGCAGCTTGGAAGTCAGCTCTGGAAACACCATATATTTT.

This chain joins TRBV4-1 and TRBJ2-7; D is perhaps TRBD2 (7 bases). Trimming took 0 bases from V and 7 from J, leaving 16 bases between them. The V gene's germline CDR1 is MGHRA and CDR2 YSYEKL. The CDR3 is 15 amino acids. The CDR3 loop reads CASSQDSAGAGEQYF. CDR3 DNA sequence: TGCGCCAGCAGCCAAGACTCCGCGGGGGCAGGGGAGCAGTACTTC.

The rearrangement links TRBV2 to TRBJ1-2, with TRBD1 identical over 7 bases. V gave up 2 bases and J gave up 3 bases; unmatched junction bases: 6. The length of the CDR3 is 15 residues. Germline CDR1 SNHLY, CDR2 FYNNEI. The CDR3 region has the DNA TGTGCCAGCAGTGAATTCGCCAGGGGGGACTATGGCTACACCTTC. This translates into CASSEFARGDYGYTF.

CDR3 DNA sequence: TGTGCCAGCAGCGCACCGCTAGCGGGGGGGGTGGAGACCCAGTACTTC. Translating gives CASSAPLAGGVETQYF. J is TRBJ2-5 and V is TRBV7-2; 12 positions match TRBD2. This CDR3 has 16 amino acids. The trim removed 5 bases at V and 5 bases at J, leaving 9 bases unmatched. The V gene's germline CDR1 is SGHTA and CDR2 FQGNSA.

The rearrangement joins TRBV20-1 to TRBJ2-7, with TRBD1 matching 8 bases. The CDR3 has 14 amino acids. The V gene's germline CDR1 is DFQATT and CDR2 SNEGSKA (reference sequence). Trimming cost V 3 bases and J 6 bases; bases outside gene matches: 10. DNA of the CDR3: TGCAGTGCTAGTCCTTGGCAGGGGGCAGGCGAGCAGTACTTC. Amino acid sequence: CSASPWQGAGEQYF.

V usage is TRBV19 and J usage is TRBJ2-7; 7 bases line up with TRBD1. This CDR3 is built from 12 residues. The V and J ends lost 10 bases and 3 bases, in that order; junction bases with no gene match: 6. Germline V gene sequence: CDR1 LNHDA, CDR2 SQIVND (reference sequence). CDR3 nucleotide sequence: TGTGCCACACGGCAGGGGGACTACGAGCAGTACTTC. It codes for CATRQGDYEQYF.

The genes are TRBV6-5 and TRBJ1-6, with 9 bases lining up with TRBD1. Germline-derived CDR1 and CDR2 are MNHEY and SVGAGI. Trimming removed 5 bases from V and 10 bases from J; junction bases left unmatched: 9. The length of the CDR3 is 15 residues. The chain's CDR3 is CASSKRDRVTSPLHF. In nucleotides, the CDR3 is TGTGCCAGCAGTAAACGGGACAGGGTCACCTCACCCCTCCACTTT.

This clone came up many times. The chain recombines TRBV28 with TRBJ1-1; perhaps TRBD1 as D (5 bases). The V gene's germline CDR1 is MDHEN and CDR2 SYDVKM. Trimming pared 5 bases from V and 8 bases from J, leaving 15 bases between. The CDR3 has 13 amino acids. The CDR3 region is CASSIRGQREAFF. CDR3 coding DNA: TGTGCCAGCAGTATAAGGGGCCAACGGGAAGCTTTCTTT.

This clone has more than one count but fewer than ten. This chain uses TRBV10-2 with TRBJ1-1; TRBD1 is a possible D gene (5 bases). The length of the CDR3 is 14 residues. Germline V CDR1 and CDR2: WSHSY, SAAADI. The germline V and J ends were trimmed by 5 bases and 4 bases, with 14 bases remaining between them. The CDR3 DNA reads TGCGCCAGCAGTCCAGGGTATGCGAGCACTGAAGCTTTCTTT. It codes for CASSPGYASTEAFF.

This clone was counted between two and nine times. This chain uses TRBV6-1 with TRBJ1-5; D possibly corresponds to TRBD1 (5 bases). Germline V gives CDR1 MNHNS, CDR2 SASEGT. This CDR3 has 14 amino acids. The V end was cut by 3 bases, the J end by 6 bases, with 12 bases between. The CDR3 DNA reads as TGTGCCAGCAGTGATCTCAGGGTTTCTCAGCCCCAGCATTTT. Encoded protein: CASSDLRVSQPQHF.